These T cell receptor beta chains were read from a single sample in a study of cytomegalovirus exposure and HLA in healthy donors. Generated by immunoSEQ multiplex PCR, the TCRdb table keeps only in-frame clones and is missing some. The data contain over 130,000 clones, roughly 77% of them singletons. The sample taken for sequencing was PBMCs. The receptors shown here come from a woman in her 30s in good health and CMV-seronegative. The CDR3 runs from the conserved cysteine through the conserved F or W. Size values are once, few and many counts, or a class for expanded clones, and some rows have none.

J gene: TRBJ2-3
V gene: TRBV27
clone size: -
CDR3 protein: CASSTSLRLASLGTDTQYF

J gene: -
V gene: TRBV4-1
clone size: few
CDR3 protein: CASSQVRAGIGYEQYF

J gene: TRBJ2-5
V gene: TRBV2
clone size: few
CDR3 protein: CASRQDLAGETQYF

J gene: TRBJ1-1
V gene: TRBV28
clone size: -
CDR3 protein: CASSFLGKGDTEAFF

J gene: TRBJ2-3
V gene: TRBV7-9
clone size: -
CDR3 protein: CASSFTLTYTDTQYF

J gene: TRBJ1-5
V gene: TRBV4-1
clone size: -
CDR3 protein: CASSQIGTGENQPQHF

J gene: TRBJ2-3
V gene: TRBV11-3
clone size: few
CDR3 protein: CASSGYRGEVPDTQYF

J gene: TRBJ2-3
V gene: TRBV2
clone size: -
CDR3 protein: CASSEREYTQYF

J gene: TRBJ1-1
V gene: TRBV6-5
clone size: once
CDR3 protein: CASREIMDTEAFF

J gene: TRBJ2-7
V gene: TRBV9
clone size: -
CDR3 protein: CASSEGGTASYEQYF

J gene: TRBJ1-1
V gene: TRBV18
clone size: -
CDR3 protein: CASSPNGGRNTEAFF

J gene: TRBJ1-1
V gene: TRBV19
clone size: few
CDR3 protein: CASERGDLNTEAFF

J gene: TRBJ1-3
V gene: TRBV27
clone size: once
CDR3 protein: CASSLAPSHGNTIYF

J gene: TRBJ2-7
V gene: TRBV10-3
clone size: few
CDR3 protein: CAISAYRDTYEQYF